This T cell receptor (beta chain) was obtained from a study of CD8+ T cells in alopecia areata. About the study: Female C3H/HeJ mice aged roughly 7-11 weeks received skin from roughly 6-12-month-old C3H/HeJ donors with spontaneous alopecia.

Germline values: CDR1 NSHNY, CDR2 SYGAGN. The ends lost 0 bases at V and 3 bases at J; junction bases unmatched: 2. The CDR3 is 15 amino acids. Investigators isolated RNA and reverse transcribed it into cDNA to act as the sequencing template. Sequenced by immunoSEQ multiplex PCR; TCRdb stores in-frame clones only, minus some. Listed here are 290,000 or so clones without any singletons, the top ten holding more than 0.95%. The pooled cutaneous lymph node cells were sorted using several markers (CD4, CD8alpha, NKG2D, NKG2ACE and others). A few counts support this clone. Its cognate antigen is unknown. Genes here carry mouse names. Read coverage stops 4 residues before the CDR3 terminus; the germline J gene supplies the remainder. Notes on the study in general: Compared with normal scalp, lesional scalp had higher clonality and more expanded CD8+ clones. Scalp data also include sequences from resident alphabeta T cells of normal skin. The study found TCR sharing across patients less clear than in mice, possibly for HLA reasons.

The specimen was CD4+ T cells sorted from a lymph node. This sequence was found in a C3H/HeJ mouse with alopecia areata. Mouse strain MHC haplotype: H2-k. The V and J genes are TRBV13-1 and TRBJ2-1, with 8 bases aligning to TRBD2. Incomplete CDR3 DNA: TGTGCCAGCAGTGATGGGACTGGGAGCTATGCT. It specifies CASSDGTGSYA. The entire CDR3 sequence reads CASSDGTGSYAEQFF.